The source of this TCR beta chain is a study of blood T cells in healthy people across ages. Points from the study as a whole: Any changes in expanded clonotypes were possibly confounded, as donor CMV status remained unknown.

A note on this clonotype: Its antigen is not identified. Sequence at one end of the junction differs from germline and may be a read error.

A sample-barcoded 5' primer and a J-beta primer mix were used in a second PCR of roughly 6 to 11 cycles. A template-switch adaptor that had 12 random nucleotides put a tag on each cDNA molecule. One entry per CDR3 protein, called by TCRdb with MiXCR from the 5' RACE reads. The sample lists approximately 1.5 million distinct CDR3 sequences; 30% to 35% were seen once. Germline values: CDR1 SGHAT, CDR2 FQNNGV. The CDR3 covers 12 residues. Sequencing input: blood. The rearrangement joins TRBV11-2 to TRBJ1-1; unclear D gene. The source of this sequence is a woman aged 30 to 39 in good health. The CDR3 nucleotides are TGTGTCAGCAGCTTAGGAGGGACTGAAGCTTTCTTT. Translating gives CVSSLGGTEAFF.